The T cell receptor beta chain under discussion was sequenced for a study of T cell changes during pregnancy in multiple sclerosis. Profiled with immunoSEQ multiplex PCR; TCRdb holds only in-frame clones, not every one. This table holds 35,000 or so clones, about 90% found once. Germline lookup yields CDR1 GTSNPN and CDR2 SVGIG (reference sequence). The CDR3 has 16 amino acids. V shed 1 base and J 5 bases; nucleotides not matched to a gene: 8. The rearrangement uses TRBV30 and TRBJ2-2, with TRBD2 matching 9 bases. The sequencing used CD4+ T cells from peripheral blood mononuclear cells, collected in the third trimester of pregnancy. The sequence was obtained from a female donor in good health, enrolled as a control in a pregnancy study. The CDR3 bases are TGTGCCTGGAGTGGGTTAGCGGGAGTAGGGACCGGGGAGCTGTTTTTT. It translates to CAWSGLAGVGTGELFF.